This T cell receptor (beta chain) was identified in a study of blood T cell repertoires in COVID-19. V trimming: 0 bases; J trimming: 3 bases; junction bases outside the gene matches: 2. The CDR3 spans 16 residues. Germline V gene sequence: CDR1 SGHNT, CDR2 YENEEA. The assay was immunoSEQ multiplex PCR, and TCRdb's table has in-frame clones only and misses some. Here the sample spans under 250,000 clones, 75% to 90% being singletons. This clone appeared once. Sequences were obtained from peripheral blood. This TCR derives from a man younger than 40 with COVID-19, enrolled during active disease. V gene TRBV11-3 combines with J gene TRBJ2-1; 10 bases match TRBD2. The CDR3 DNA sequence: TGTGCCAGCAGCTTAGAGGGGACTAGCGTCTACAATGAGCAGTTCTTC. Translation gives CASSLEGTSVYNEQFF.